This T cell receptor beta chain was identified during a study of STAT5B mutations in CD4+ large granular lymphocyte leukemia. Comment on this clone: As yet, its antigen is unknown.

The CDR3 covers 11 residues. CDR1 is DFQATT, CDR2 SNEGSKA, per germline (reference sequence). The ends lost 3 bases at V and 6 bases at J; junction bases unmatched: 2. The data were produced by immunoSEQ multiplex PCR, yet TCRdb's version contains in-frame clones alone and is incomplete. This table holds tens of thousands of clones, 74% found once. Study observations and caveats: Without HLA matching, higher CD4+ than CD8+ T-LGLL clonality could reflect small sample size. Patient CD4-sorted repertoires looked more clonal than healthy CD4+ repertoires, even without putative leukemic clones. 8/27 top patient clones versus 2/35 control clones were TRBV06-family.

Controls came from buffy coats of healthy blood donors. The origin of this receptor is a human donor in good health. The sequencing sample was made of CD4+ T cells from blood buffy coats. The chain carries TRBV20-1 and TRBJ2-7; 7 bases are a match to TRBD1. CDR3 sequence reads: CSARTGREQYF. CDR3 coding DNA: TGCAGTGCTAGGACAGGGCGCGAGCAGTACTTC.